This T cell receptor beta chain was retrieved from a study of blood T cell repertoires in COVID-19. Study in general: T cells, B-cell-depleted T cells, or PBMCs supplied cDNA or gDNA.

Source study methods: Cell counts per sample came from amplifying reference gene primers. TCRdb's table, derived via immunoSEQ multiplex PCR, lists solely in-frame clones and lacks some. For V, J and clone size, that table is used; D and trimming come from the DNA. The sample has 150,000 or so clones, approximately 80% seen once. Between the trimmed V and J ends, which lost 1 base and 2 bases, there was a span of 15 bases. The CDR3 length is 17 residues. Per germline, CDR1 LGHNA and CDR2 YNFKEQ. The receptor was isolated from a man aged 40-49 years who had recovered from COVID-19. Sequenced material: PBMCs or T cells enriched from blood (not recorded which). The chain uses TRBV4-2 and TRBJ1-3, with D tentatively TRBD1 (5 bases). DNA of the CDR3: TGTGCCAGCAGCCAAGGCGAACTTGGGACTCCTGGAAACACCATATATTTT. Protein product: CASSQGELGTPGNTIYF.